One sample yielded the 8 T cell receptor beta chains listed below, sequenced in a study of molecular identifiers for immune sequencing clone quantification. TCRdb fed the PCR reads into MiXCR, producing one record per CDR3 protein. The sample has about 630,000 distinct CDR3 sequences; approximately 24% are singletons. The sequenced sample consisted of naive CD8+ T cells from blood, with Jurkat cell RNA spiked in. Subset of the sample: FACS-sorted CD8+CD4-CCR7+CD45RA+ naive T cells. The origin of the receptors is a human donor in good health. Some libraries in this study had Jurkat cell RNA spiked in.

Concerning this clonotype itself: Since a much larger clone is just one base distant, this may be a read error. V usage is TRBV12-3 or TRBV12-4 and J usage is TRBJ2-5; TRBD2 matches 7 bases. The CDR3 loop spans 16 amino acids. V lost 8 bases, J lost 1 base, and 13 bases stayed unmatched. The DNA for the CDR3 is TGTGCCAGCGGTCCAAGGGCTAGCGGCCTCCAAGAGACCCAGTACTTC. Translation gives CASGPRASGLQETQYF.

At least ten counts were recorded for this clonotype. The CDR3 coding sequence is TGTGCCACCGGAAGAGGCAGCACAGATACGCAGTATTTT. Translated: CATGRGSTDTQYF. The V gene is TRBV24-1, the J gene TRBJ2-3; no clear D gene. The CDR3 is 13 amino acids. Between the trimmed V and J ends, which lost 9 bases and 0 bases, there was a span of 9 bases. The germline gives CDR1 KGHDR, CDR2 SFDVKD.

This clonotype occurred many times. The chain combines TRBV7-2 with TRBJ2-1; D is undetermined. Trimming pared 0 bases from V and 0 bases from J, leaving 6 bases between. CDR1 is SGHTA, CDR2 FQGNSA, per germline. This CDR3 is built from 15 residues. CDR3 region: CASSLALGSYNEQFF. The CDR3 DNA follows: TGTGCCAGCAGCTTAGCCTTGGGCTCCTACAATGAGCAGTTCTTC.

On this clonotype: The junction shows a germline mismatch at one end, possibly a read error. J is TRBJ1-2 and V is TRBV5-3; possibly TRBD1 for D (5 bases). TRBV5-3 is an ORF, and what it does is uncertain. The CDR3 consists of 12 residues. The CDR3 is CASSLNTGYLTF. The CDR3 DNA is TGTGCCAGCAGCTTGAACACAGGATATCTCACCTTC.

A single count supports this clonotype. This may arise from a read error, as a much more abundant clone is one base away. The rearrangement links TRBV6-2 or TRBV6-3 to TRBJ2-3; D is uncertain. The CDR3 consists of 13 residues. Germline V lookup: CDR1 MNHEY, CDR2 SVGEGT. The CDR3 DNA reads as TGTGCCCGCAGTTACTCGATTCGGGATACGCAGTATTTT. Amino acid sequence: CARSYSIRDTQYF.

This clonotype was counted between two and nine times. This chain uses TRBV27 with TRBJ2-3, with D perhaps TRBD2 (5 bases). Trimming shortened V by 6 bases and J by 2 bases, and 18 bases separated the two germline ends. Germline lookup yields CDR1 MNHEY and CDR2 SMNVEV (reference sequence). This CDR3 spans 16 amino acids. The CDR3 coding sequence is TGTGCCAGCAGGACACCCGGAGGACTTGACACAGATACGCAGTATTTT. Its protein product is CASRTPGGLDTDTQYF.

Notes on this clonotype: One end of the junction varies from germline; a read error may be responsible. The J gene is TRBJ1-4, the V gene TRBV13; D perhaps matches TRBD1 (6 bases). This CDR3 is built from 14 residues. Germline lookup yields CDR1 PRHDT and CDR2 FYEKMQ (reference sequence). In DNA, the CDR3 is TGTACCAGCAGCCATACAGGGATTAATGAAAAACTGTTTTTT. Translation: CTSSHTGINEKLFF. The whole variable domain, remainder taken from reference TRBV13 and TRBJ1-4, is AAGVIQSPRHLIKEKRETATLKCYPIPRHDTVYWYQQGPGQDPQFLISFYEKMQSDKGSIPDRFSAQQFSDYHSELNMSSLELGDSALYFCTSSHTGINEKLFFGSGTQLSVL.

The chain couples TRBV30 to TRBJ2-3, with D perhaps matching TRBD2 (6 bases). In germline, CDR1 is GTSNPN, CDR2 SVGIG (reference sequence). The CDR3 totals 14 residues. Trimming removed 2 bases from V and 5 bases from J, with 14 bases in between. CDR3 loop: CAWSLGHGGDTQYF. In nucleotides, the CDR3 is TGTGCCTGGAGTTTGGGTCACGGGGGAGATACGCAGTATTTT.